A selection of T cell receptor beta chains follows, all from one sample in a study of shared clonotypes between healthy human individuals. The repertoire was sequenced with immunoSEQ multiplex PCR; TCRdb's copy has only in-frame clones and lacks some. The sample yields approximately 2.5 million clones, around 90% seen once. The sample consisted of naive CD4+ T cells sorted from blood. The source of these receptors is a man aged 18 to 30 in good health. Both conserved end residues are part of each CDR3. A D gene is named only where the DNA matches it firmly. Not all rows give a size; the values are once, few, many and, for expanded clones, a class.

d_call: .
clone_size: .
v_call: TRBV6-1
j_call: TRBJ2-7
cdr3_nt: TGTGCCAGCGAAAGGGTGGCCTACGAGCAGTACTTC
cdr3_aa: CASERVAYEQYF

d_call: TRBD2
clone_size: .
v_call: TRBV4-1
j_call: TRBJ2-2
cdr3_nt: TGCGCCAGCAGCCAAGGGGGACTAGCAGTCGCCGGGGAGCTGTTTTTT
cdr3_aa: CASSQGGLAVAGELFF

d_call: TRBD1
clone_size: .
v_call: TRBV28
j_call: TRBJ1-6
cdr3_nt: TGTGCCAGCAGGACCCAGGGGGCGGGATCACCCCTCCACTTT
cdr3_aa: CASRTQGAGSPLHF

d_call: .
clone_size: .
v_call: TRBV4-1
j_call: TRBJ1-1
cdr3_nt: TGCGCCAGCAGCCCGAGTATGACCATGAACACTGAAGCTTTCTTT
cdr3_aa: CASSPSMTMNTEAFF

d_call: .
clone_size: once
v_call: TRBV10-1
j_call: TRBJ2-3
cdr3_nt: TGCGCCAGCAGTGACGGGTCCGCTAGCACAGATACGCAGTATTTT
cdr3_aa: CASSDGSASTDTQYF

d_call: TRBD1
clone_size: .
v_call: TRBV2
j_call: TRBJ2-2
cdr3_nt: TGTGCCAGCAGTGTACAGGGGGCGAACACCGGGGAGCTGTTTTTT
cdr3_aa: CASSVQGANTGELFF

d_call: .
clone_size: .
v_call: TRBV6-5
j_call: TRBJ1-2
cdr3_nt: TGTGCCAGCAGTTACGGGACGTTCGGGGAAGATGGCTACACCTTC
cdr3_aa: CASSYGTFGEDGYTF

d_call: .
clone_size: .
v_call: TRBV7-9
j_call: TRBJ1-1
cdr3_nt: TGTGCCAGCAGCTTCGGTGGTATGAACACTGAAGCTTTCTTT
cdr3_aa: CASSFGGMNTEAFF

d_call: .
clone_size: .
v_call: TRBV4-1
j_call: TRBJ2-1
cdr3_nt: TGCGCCAGCAGCCAAGCAACTAGCTTAACGGCCTACAATGAGCAGTTCTTC
cdr3_aa: CASSQATSLTAYNEQFF

d_call: .
clone_size: .
v_call: TRBV4-1
j_call: TRBJ2-4
cdr3_nt: TGCGCCAGCAGCCAAGAGGGTACTTCCAGAAGGTACTTC
cdr3_aa: CASSQEGTSRRYF

d_call: .
clone_size: .
v_call: TRBV4-3
j_call: TRBJ2-4
cdr3_nt: TGCGCCAGCAGCCAAGATGGAGAAAGGGCTTTCTACTTC
cdr3_aa: CASSQDGERAFYF

d_call: .
clone_size: .
v_call: TRBV5-1
j_call: TRBJ2-1
cdr3_nt: TGCGCCAGCAGCTCCCTACAGGGACCCTACAATGAGCAGTTCTTC
cdr3_aa: CASSSLQGPYNEQFF

d_call: TRBD1
clone_size: .
v_call: TRBV7-2
j_call: TRBJ1-5
cdr3_nt: TGTGCCAGCAGCTCGACAGGGGGCAGTCAGCCCCAGCATTTT
cdr3_aa: CASSSTGGSQPQHF

d_call: TRBD1
clone_size: .
v_call: TRBV5-1
j_call: TRBJ1-2
cdr3_nt: TGCGCCAGCAGCTTGGGGACAGGGGGTACGGTCTATGGCTACACCTTC
cdr3_aa: CASSLGTGGTVYGYTF

d_call: TRBD1
clone_size: .
v_call: TRBV19
j_call: TRBJ2-4
cdr3_nt: TGTGCCAGTAGTAGCCGACAGGGCGGAGGCATTCAGTACTTC
cdr3_aa: CASSSRQGGGIQYF

d_call: .
clone_size: .
v_call: TRBV7-2
j_call: TRBJ2-5
cdr3_nt: TGTGCCAGCAGCTTAGGGGGGAGAGAGACCCAGTACTTC
cdr3_aa: CASSLGGRETQYF

d_call: .
clone_size: once
v_call: TRBV9
j_call: TRBJ1-3
cdr3_nt: TGTGCCAGCAGCGTACAGGGGTCCGGCTCTGGAAACACCATATATTTT
cdr3_aa: CASSVQGSGSGNTIYF

d_call: TRBD1
clone_size: .
v_call: TRBV4-1
j_call: TRBJ2-3
cdr3_nt: TGCGCCAGCAGCCGGGAGACCAGGGGGCGTAAAGATACGCAGTATTTT
cdr3_aa: CASSRETRGRKDTQYF

d_call: TRBD1
clone_size: .
v_call: TRBV6-5
j_call: TRBJ2-5
cdr3_nt: TGTGCCAGCACCCAGGGGGCTGGAGAGACCCAGTACTTC
cdr3_aa: CASTQGAGETQYF

d_call: TRBD1
clone_size: .
v_call: TRBV5-1
j_call: TRBJ1-6
cdr3_nt: TGCGCCAGCAGCTTGGGGACAGGGACCGGTAATTCACCCCTCCACTTT
cdr3_aa: CASSLGTGTGNSPLHF

d_call: .
clone_size: few
v_call: TRBV7-2
j_call: TRBJ1-5
cdr3_nt: TGTGCCAGCAGCAGTGGACGGATTAGCAATCAGCCCCAGCATTTT
cdr3_aa: CASSSGRISNQPQHF

d_call: TRBD2
clone_size: .
v_call: TRBV5-1
j_call: TRBJ2-1
cdr3_nt: TGCGCCAGCAGCTTAGGGACTAGCGGGAATGAGCAGTTCTTC
cdr3_aa: CASSLGTSGNEQFF

d_call: .
clone_size: .
v_call: TRBV11-2
j_call: TRBJ2-1
cdr3_nt: TGTGCCAGCAGCCCCGGGACAAAGGCCTACAATGAGCAGTTCTTC
cdr3_aa: CASSPGTKAYNEQFF

d_call: TRBD2
clone_size: .
v_call: TRBV14
j_call: TRBJ2-7
cdr3_nt: TGTGCCAGCAGCCATCTAGCGGAGCCCTACGAGCAGTACTTC
cdr3_aa: CASSHLAEPYEQYF

d_call: TRBD1
clone_size: .
v_call: TRBV2
j_call: TRBJ2-5
cdr3_nt: TGTGCCAGCAGTGCCTGGGGGCAGGGGGAACAAGAGACCCAGTACTTC
cdr3_aa: CASSAWGQGEQETQYF

d_call: .
clone_size: .
v_call: TRBV7-2
j_call: TRBJ2-3
cdr3_nt: TGTGCCAGCAGCTTAGAACGGCAGGGGTCAGATACGCAGTATTTT
cdr3_aa: CASSLERQGSDTQYF

d_call: TRBD1
clone_size: .
v_call: TRBV7-9
j_call: TRBJ1-4
cdr3_nt: TGTGCCAGCAGCGTCCAACAGGGGCCTAATGAAAAACTGTTTTTT
cdr3_aa: CASSVQQGPNEKLFF

d_call: .
clone_size: .
v_call: TRBV9
j_call: TRBJ1-1
cdr3_nt: TGTGCCAGCAGCGTAGGAGGGCCGAACACTGAAGCTTTCTTT
cdr3_aa: CASSVGGPNTEAFF

d_call: .
clone_size: .
v_call: TRBV27
j_call: TRBJ2-7
cdr3_nt: TGTGCCAGCAGTTTAAGGGGCTCCTACGAGCAGTACTTC
cdr3_aa: CASSLRGSYEQYF

d_call: TRBD1
clone_size: .
v_call: TRBV29-1
j_call: TRBJ1-4
cdr3_nt: TGCAGCGTTCCGGGACAGGGCGATGAAAAACTGTTTTTT
cdr3_aa: CSVPGQGDEKLFF

d_call: .
clone_size: once
v_call: TRBV7-9
j_call: TRBJ2-3
cdr3_nt: TGTGCCAGCAGCCCCTCTGATGGGGGATCAGATACGCAGTATTTT
cdr3_aa: CASSPSDGGSDTQYF

d_call: .
clone_size: .
v_call: TRBV10-3
j_call: TRBJ1-2
cdr3_nt: TGTGCCATCAGTGAGTCGGTGGGACGGTTCTATGGCTACACCTTC
cdr3_aa: CAISESVGRFYGYTF

d_call: .
clone_size: .
v_call: TRBV13
j_call: TRBJ1-4
cdr3_nt: TGTGCCAGCAGCTTAGGGGGGAAGGGTAATGAAAAACTGTTTTTT
cdr3_aa: CASSLGGKGNEKLFF

d_call: .
clone_size: .
v_call: TRBV23-1
j_call: TRBJ1-5
cdr3_nt: TGCGCCAGCAGTCGAACGGACCGGGACCCACCTTTGGGTCAGCCCCAGCATTTT
cdr3_aa: CASSRTDRDPPLGQPQHF

d_call: TRBD2
clone_size: .
v_call: TRBV7-8
j_call: TRBJ2-7
cdr3_nt: TGTGCCAGCAGCCCTAGCGGGAGTATTTCCTACGAGCAGTACTTC
cdr3_aa: CASSPSGSISYEQYF

d_call: .
clone_size: once
v_call: TRBV12-5
j_call: TRBJ2-2
cdr3_nt: TGTGCTAGTGGACTGGGGCGGGGTCCCACCGGGGAGCTGTTTTTT
cdr3_aa: CASGLGRGPTGELFF

d_call: TRBD2
clone_size: .
v_call: TRBV7-2
j_call: TRBJ2-7
cdr3_nt: TGTGCCAGCAGCTTAGAGGGGGTGGCTAGCGGGAGTAGATTCGAGCAGTACTTC
cdr3_aa: CASSLEGVASGSRFEQYF

d_call: .
clone_size: .
v_call: TRBV6-5
j_call: TRBJ2-5
cdr3_nt: TGTGCCAGCAGTTACTCCAACAGGCAAGAGACCCAGTACTTC
cdr3_aa: CASSYSNRQETQYF

d_call: .
clone_size: once
v_call: TRBV7-9
j_call: TRBJ1-6
cdr3_nt: TGTGCCAGCAGTTCTAGTGGGGGGTTCGTCTCCTATAATTCACCCCTCCACTTT
cdr3_aa: CASSSSGGFVSYNSPLHF

d_call: .
clone_size: .
v_call: TRBV28
j_call: TRBJ1-1
cdr3_nt: TGTGCCAGCAGTTCACAGGGTATTGGGAACACTGAAGCTTTCTTT
cdr3_aa: CASSSQGIGNTEAFF

d_call: TRBD1
clone_size: few
v_call: TRBV30
j_call: TRBJ1-6
cdr3_nt: TGTGCCTGGACTTTAGACAGGGTTAATTCACCCCTCCACTTT
cdr3_aa: CAWTLDRVNSPLHF

d_call: .
clone_size: .
v_call: TRBV12-5
j_call: TRBJ2-3
cdr3_nt: TGTGCTAGTGGTTTGGGGGGGGCAGATACGCAGTATTTT
cdr3_aa: CASGLGGADTQYF

d_call: TRBD2
clone_size: .
v_call: TRBV5-1
j_call: TRBJ2-3
cdr3_nt: TGCGCCAGCAGCCAAACCGGGACTAGCGGGGGGACAGATACGCAGTATTTT
cdr3_aa: CASSQTGTSGGTDTQYF

d_call: .
clone_size: .
v_call: TRBV5-1
j_call: TRBJ2-7
cdr3_nt: TGCGCCAGCAGGGACCAGAGGGGGTACGAGCAGTACTTC
cdr3_aa: CASRDQRGYEQYF

d_call: .
clone_size: .
v_call: TRBV6-5
j_call: TRBJ2-3
cdr3_nt: TGTGCCAGCAGGACAATGCTCGCAGATACGCAGTATTTT
cdr3_aa: CASRTMLADTQYF

d_call: .
clone_size: .
v_call: TRBV9
j_call: TRBJ2-4
cdr3_nt: TGTGCCAGCAGCCTCAGTCGGCTAGCCAAAAACATTCAGTACTTC
cdr3_aa: CASSLSRLAKNIQYF

d_call: TRBD1
clone_size: .
v_call: TRBV4-1
j_call: TRBJ1-2
cdr3_nt: TGCGCCAGCAGCCAGGAAACCGGGACAGCCCGAAGTGGCTACACCTTC
cdr3_aa: CASSQETGTARSGYTF

d_call: TRBD1
clone_size: .
v_call: TRBV7-9
j_call: TRBJ1-5
cdr3_nt: TGTGCCAGCAGCCGAGCAGGGGGCTTTCAGCCCCAGCATTTT
cdr3_aa: CASSRAGGFQPQHF

d_call: TRBD1
clone_size: few
v_call: TRBV6-1
j_call: TRBJ1-5
cdr3_nt: TGTGCCAGCATCTTTACAGGGGGCAATCAGCCCCAGCATTTT
cdr3_aa: CASIFTGGNQPQHF

d_call: .
clone_size: .
v_call: TRBV10-2
j_call: TRBJ2-7
cdr3_nt: TGCGCCAGCCGGGGACTTACAACCTACGAGCAGTACTTC
cdr3_aa: CASRGLTTYEQYF

d_call: .
clone_size: .
v_call: TRBV7-9
j_call: TRBJ1-1
cdr3_nt: TGTGCCAGCAGCTTGTCGGGCTTGCACACTGAAGCTTTCTTT
cdr3_aa: CASSLSGLHTEAFF

d_call: .
clone_size: .
v_call: TRBV27
j_call: TRBJ2-5
cdr3_nt: TGTGCCAGCAGTTTACCCCGGGTCCAAGAGACCCAGTACTTC
cdr3_aa: CASSLPRVQETQYF

d_call: TRBD2
clone_size: once
v_call: TRBV5-8
j_call: TRBJ2-1
cdr3_nt: TGTGCCAGCAGCTGGCCGTTAACTAGCGGGAGCTCCTACAATGAGCAGTTCTTC
cdr3_aa: CASSWPLTSGSSYNEQFF

d_call: .
clone_size: .
v_call: TRBV30
j_call: TRBJ1-4
cdr3_nt: TGTGCCTGGAGTGTGACTTTTTCTGAAAAACTGTTTTTT
cdr3_aa: CAWSVTFSEKLFF

d_call: TRBD2
clone_size: once
v_call: TRBV5-1
j_call: TRBJ2-3
cdr3_nt: TGCGCCAGCAGCCCGTCTGCGGGGGGGGCAGATACGCAGTATTTT
cdr3_aa: CASSPSAGGADTQYF

d_call: TRBD1
clone_size: .
v_call: TRBV20-1
j_call: TRBJ2-7
cdr3_nt: TGCAGTGTACAGGGGGGTTACGAGCAGTACTTC
cdr3_aa: CSVQGGYEQYF

d_call: .
clone_size: .
v_call: TRBV5-6
j_call: TRBJ2-5
cdr3_nt: TGTGCCAGCAACCGACAGGCTGACGAGACCCAGTACTTC
cdr3_aa: CASNRQADETQYF